A single sample gave rise to the 24 T cell receptor beta chains below, sequenced in a study of T cell responses to AZD1222 COVID-19 vaccine. Assay used: immunoSEQ multiplex PCR; TCRdb lists only in-frame clones, some missing. The table includes around 180,000 clones, around nine tenths detected once. The specimen was peripheral blood, collected on day 0 of AZD1222 vaccination. These TCRs come from an adult in good health.

The J gene is TRBJ2-5, the V gene TRBV11-2; 8 bases agree with TRBD2. The CDR3 extends over 17 amino acids. The V gene end was trimmed by 5 bases and the J gene end by 2 bases; junction bases not matched to a gene: 13. Germline CDR1 and CDR2: SGHAT and FQNNGV. The CDR3 here is CASSLGVAGGLQETQYF. In nucleotides, the CDR3 is TGTGCCAGCAGCCTAGGGGTGGCGGGGGGCCTTCAAGAGACCCAGTACTTC.

CDR3 DNA: TGCGCCAGCAGTGACCCCAGGGGGGGGAGAGAGACCCAGTACTTC. Encoded protein: CASSDPRGGRETQYF. The chain combines TRBV10-2 with TRBJ2-5; D might be TRBD1 or TRBD2, each matching 7 bases. Germline CDR1 reads WSHSY; CDR2 reads SAAADI. The CDR3 covers 15 residues. V was clipped by 3 bases and J by 4 bases, with 15 bases between them.

This chain connects TRBV7-9 to TRBJ1-1; possibly TRBD1 for D (5 bases). Germline-derived CDR1 and CDR2 are SEHNR and FQNEAQ (reference sequence). V was pared by 5 bases and J by 4 bases, with 20 bases between. The CDR3 consists of 16 residues. CDR3 nucleotides: TGTGCCAGCAGCCGCAATTTCGGGGCGGACGGCACTGAAGCTTTCTTT. As protein: CASSRNFGADGTEAFF. The full variable domain, its missing parts supplied by reference TRBV7-9 and TRBJ1-1, is DTGVSQNPRHKITKRGQNVTFRCDPISEHNRLYWYRQTLGQGPEFLTYFQNEAQLEKSRLLSDRFSAERPKGSFSTLEIQRTEQGDSAMYLCASSRNFGADGTEAFFGQGTRLTVV.

The CDR3 nucleotides are TGTGCCAGCAGCTACTCGCATAACACCGGGGAGCTGTTTTTT. This codes for CASSYSHNTGELFF. The gene calls are TRBV7-3 and TRBJ2-2; D call uncertain. The CDR3 loop spans 14 amino acids. Germline assignment: CDR1 SGHTA and CDR2 FQGTGA. Trimming took 4 bases from V and 2 from J, leaving 8 bases between them.

The rearrangement joins TRBV7-2 to TRBJ2-2; the D is unclear. V lost 6 bases to trimming and J lost 7 bases, with 21 bases between them. Germline lookup yields CDR1 SGHTA and CDR2 FQGNSA. CDR3 length equals 16 residues. The CDR3 reads CASSQWGAQVGGELFF. CDR3 nucleotides: TGTGCCAGCAGTCAATGGGGTGCTCAAGTTGGCGGGGAGCTGTTTTTT.

This chain joins TRBV19 and TRBJ1-2; D unclear. The V gene lost 2 bases and the J gene lost 8 bases, with 15 bases spanning the gap. Germline lookup yields CDR1 LNHDA and CDR2 SQIVND (reference sequence). This CDR3 has 14 residues. The CDR3 DNA reads TGTGCCAGTAGTATACCCACAGATCTGCAAGGCTACACCTTC. Its protein is CASSIPTDLQGYTF.

The V call is TRBV10-1, the J call TRBJ2-1, with TRBD1 matching 7 bases. V lost 8 bases, J lost 5 bases, and 9 bases stayed unmatched. CDR3 length: 14 residues. Germline V gene sequence: CDR1 WNHNN, CDR2 SYGVQD (reference sequence). CDR3 residues: CASVPTGQHNEQFF. CDR3 nucleotides: TGCGCCAGCGTACCTACGGGACAGCACAATGAGCAGTTCTTC.

The rearrangement joins TRBV12-3 or TRBV12-4 to TRBJ2-2; D remains ambiguous. This CDR3 comprises 12 residues. The V and J ends lost 1 base and 3 bases respectively, with 0 bases between them. This CDR3 reads CASSLDTGELFF. The CDR3 DNA is TGTGCCAGCAGTTTAGACACCGGGGAGCTGTTTTTT.

The chain joins TRBV21-1 to TRBJ1-2; TRBD1, the D gene given by the table, was not confirmed from the DNA. TRBV21-1 is a pseudogene locus. CDR3 size: 13 residues. The CDR3 here is CASNWTVNYGYTF. CDR3 nucleotides: TGTGCCAGCAACTGGACAGTTAACTATGGCTACACCTTC.

This chain links TRBV7-2 with TRBJ1-2, with D perhaps matching TRBD1 (5 bases). Between the trimmed V and J ends, which lost 1 base and 7 bases, there was a span of 10 bases. CDR1 SGHTA and CDR2 FQGNSA come from the germline V gene. The CDR3 spans 13 residues. The CDR3: CASSLEGTGGYTF. In DNA form, the CDR3 reads TGTGCCAGCAGCTTAGAGGGGACGGGTGGCTACACCTTC.

The rearrangement links TRBV10-1 to TRBJ2-2; possible D gene TRBD2, 6 bases. The CDR3 extends over 15 amino acids. The germline V and J ends were trimmed by 3 bases and 5 bases, with 13 bases remaining between them. Germline CDR1 reads WNHNN; CDR2 reads SYGVQD (reference sequence). CDR3 protein: CASSDSASVTGELFF. CDR3 nucleotide sequence: TGCGCCAGCAGTGATTCGGCTAGCGTGACCGGGGAGCTGTTTTTT.

The chain has TRBV5-1 and TRBJ1-1, with TRBD1 as a possible D gene (5 bases). Between the trimmed V and J ends, which lost 0 bases and 7 bases, there was a span of 7 bases. There are 12 residues in the CDR3. CDR1 is SGHRS, CDR2 YFSETQ, per germline. Here the CDR3 DNA reads TGCGCCAGCAGCTTGGACAGGTTTGAAGCTTTCTTT. The encoded protein is CASSLDRFEAFF.

The CDR3 DNA sequence: TGTGCCAGCAGCGCGACAAGGCGGGGTGAGCAGTTCTTC. As protein: CASSATRRGEQFF. The chain carries TRBV6-4 and TRBJ2-1; D is perhaps TRBD2 (6 bases). The CDR3 loop spans 13 amino acids. Germline V gene sequence: CDR1 MRHNA, CDR2 SNTAGT. Between the trimmed V and J ends, which lost 6 bases and 9 bases, there was a span of 15 bases.

The J gene is TRBJ2-1, the V gene TRBV4-3, with no clear D. Deletions cut 0 bases from V and 6 bases from J, with 6 bases between. Per the germline V gene, CDR1 is LGHNA and CDR2 is YSLEER. This CDR3 is built from 13 residues. CDR3 sequence reads: CASSQDSANEQFF. For the CDR3, the DNA is TGCGCCAGCAGCCAAGACTCGGCCAATGAGCAGTTCTTC.

The chain joins TRBV27 to TRBJ1-2; TRBD1 aligns across 9 bases. The CDR3 runs to 15 residues. V gave up 3 bases and J gave up 4 bases; unmatched junction bases: 6. The germline CDR1 and CDR2 sequences are MNHEY and SMNVEV (reference sequence). CDR3 nucleotides: TGTGCCAGCAGTTTTACAGGGGGCGCGGGCTATGGCTACACCTTC. Its protein product is CASSFTGGAGYGYTF.

The J gene is TRBJ2-2, the V gene TRBV7-3; TRBD1 matches 7 bases. CDR3 length: 16 amino acids. Germline CDR1 reads SGHTA; CDR2 reads FQGTGA. V lost 4 bases and J lost 1; bases outside the gene matches: 6. CDR3 loop: CASSSPQGVNTGELFF. CDR3 nucleotides: TGTGCCAGCAGCTCGCCCCAGGGGGTGAACACCGGGGAGCTGTTTTTT.

The chain recombines TRBV7-2 with TRBJ1-1, with a possible D match to TRBD1 (5 bases). Per germline, CDR1 SGHTA and CDR2 FQGNSA. V lost 1 base to trimming and J lost 1 base, with 7 bases between them. The CDR3 is 14 residues long. This CDR3 reads CASSLGGWNTEAFF. CDR3 bases: TGTGCCAGCAGCTTAGGGGGCTGGAACACTGAAGCTTTCTTT.

The chain combines TRBV11-2 with TRBJ1-2, with 8 positions matching TRBD1. CDR3 length: 13 amino acids. Per the germline V gene, CDR1 is SGHAT and CDR2 is FQNNGV. V was pared by 6 bases and J by 4 bases, with 4 bases of the junction left unmatched. The CDR3 DNA reads TGTGCCAGCAGAACCGACAGGGGCTATGGCTACACCTTC. Translation: CASRTDRGYGYTF.

The genes are TRBV14 and TRBJ1-3; D is unresolved. The CDR3 has 12 residues. Germline V gene data show CDR1 as SGHDN and CDR2 as FVKESK. Trimming stripped 1 base from V and 5 bases from J, with 3 bases between. CDR3 residues: CASSQARNTIYF. The CDR3 DNA reads as TGTGCCAGCAGCCAAGCGAGAAACACCATATATTTT. The complete variable domain, with remaining parts taken from reference TRBV14 and TRBJ1-3, reads EAGVTQFPSHSVIEKGQTVTLRCDPISGHDNLYWYRRVMGKEIKFLLHFVKESKQDESGMPNNRFLAERTGGTYSTLKVQPAELEDSGVYFCASSQARNTIYFGEGSWLTVV.

This clone was counted a few times. V is TRBV9 and J is TRBJ2-7, with D unresolved. V shed 3 bases and J shed 1 base, with 11 bases lying between them. The CDR3 has 14 residues. CDR1 is SGDLS, CDR2 YYNGEE, per germline. CDR3 in amino acids: CASSAAATSYEQYF. CDR3 nucleotide sequence: TGTGCCAGCAGCGCCGCCGCCACATCCTACGAGCAGTACTTC.

The chain combines TRBV27 with TRBJ1-2, with TRBD1 matching 7 bases. Germline CDR1 reads MNHEY; CDR2 reads SMNVEV (reference sequence). The CDR3 has 14 residues. The ends lost 6 bases at V and 0 bases at J; junction bases unmatched: 4. CDR3 amino acids: CASRQGPTNYGYTF. As DNA, the CDR3 is TGTGCCAGCAGACAGGGGCCGACTAACTATGGCTACACCTTC.

The chain employs TRBV7-9 and TRBJ1-2; D ambiguous. The V and J ends lost 5 bases and 3 bases respectively, with 10 bases between them. The CDR3 runs to 13 residues. CDR1 and CDR2 from the germline V gene are SEHNR and FQNEAQ (reference sequence). Here the CDR3 reads CASSTDNHYGYTF. The CDR3 nucleotides read TGTGCCAGCAGCACAGACAACCACTATGGCTACACCTTC.

The table lists this clone with a count of one. V is TRBV7-3 and J is TRBJ2-1; D unclear. The CDR3 sequence is 16 residues long. Germline values: CDR1 SGHTA, CDR2 FQGTGA. V lost 1 base to trimming and J lost 2 bases, with 12 bases between them. This chain's CDR3 is CASSLILAPPYNEQFF. Written as DNA, the CDR3 is TGTGCCAGCAGCTTAATCCTGGCCCCTCCCTACAATGAGCAGTTCTTC.

The chain combines TRBV19 with TRBJ1-2; 7 positions match TRBD1. The CDR3 is 14 residues long. Germline CDR1 is LNHDA and CDR2 is SQIVND (reference sequence). Germline trimming cut 6 bases from V and 4 bases from J; bases unmatched to any gene: 8. The CDR3 reads CASSERDSRYGYTF. The CDR3 coding sequence is TGTGCCAGTAGCGAACGGGACAGCCGCTATGGCTACACCTTC.